The T cell receptor beta chain under discussion was sequenced for a study of T cells and Merkel cell carcinoma outcomes. Notes on the study in general: Merkel cell carcinoma outcomes were reportedly predicted by repertoire and T-cell density.

The protocol was immunoSEQ multiplex PCR, while the TCRdb copy is restricted to in-frame clones and leaves out a portion. The sample has 12,000 to 15,000 clones, around 90% seen once. Of note for this clone: Its antigen remains unknown. An end of the junction does not agree with germline; a read error may underlie this.

This TCR derives from a human donor with Merkel cell carcinoma. Sequenced sample: tumor tissue from Merkel cell carcinoma.

CDR3 in amino acids: CTSSLDGSYEQYF. The DNA for the CDR3 is TGCACCAGCAGCTTGGACGGCTCCTACGAGCAGTACTTC. The chain has TRBV5-1 and TRBJ2-7; D is ambiguous. The germline CDR1 and CDR2 sequences are SGHRS and YFSETQ. The CDR3 runs 13 residues.